One and the same sample provided the 32 T cell receptor beta chains below, sequenced in a study of blood T cell repertoires in COVID-19. The repertoire was sequenced with immunoSEQ multiplex PCR; TCRdb's copy has only in-frame clones and lacks some. This repertoire shows fewer than 500,000 clones, around 90% found once; its top ten account for about 2.1%. Sample: PBMCs or T cells enriched from blood (not recorded which). The receptor source for this set is a young woman with acute COVID-19.

The chain carries TRBV4-3 and TRBJ2-7; possible D gene TRBD2, 6 bases. This CDR3 is built from 13 residues. Germline V gives CDR1 LGHNA, CDR2 YSLEER. V dropped 0 bases and J dropped 12 bases, with 15 bases sitting between them. Here the CDR3 DNA reads TGCGCCAGCAGCCAAGATTTAGAGCAGGGACTGTACTTC. Translated, it gives CASSQDLEQGLYF.

The CDR3 nucleotides are TGTGCCAGCAGCCGGACTAGCGGGGACGGGATTTACTACGAGCAGTACTTC. Residues: CASSRTSGDGIYYEQYF. The J gene is TRBJ2-7, the V gene TRBV7-9, with 12 positions matching TRBD2. This CDR3 contains 17 residues. With V trimmed by 5 bases and J by 3 bases, 11 bases remained unmatched. Germline CDR1 reads SEHNR; CDR2 reads FQNEAQ (reference sequence).

V is TRBV10-3 and J is TRBJ1-1; D remains ambiguous. V dropped 0 bases and J dropped 0 bases, with 11 bases sitting between them. Germline V gene data show CDR1 as ENHRY and CDR2 as SYGVKD. CDR3 length: 16 residues. This CDR3 reads CAISESGEILNTEAFF. CDR3 in DNA: TGTGCCATCAGTGAGTCGGGCGAGATCCTGAACACTGAAGCTTTCTTT.

The chain couples TRBV2 to TRBJ2-1, with 7 bases aligning to TRBD1. Germline CDR1 is SNHLY and CDR2 is FYNNEI. This CDR3 spans 13 amino acids. V dropped 6 bases and J dropped 7; count of bases not matched to a gene: 6. This chain's CDR3 is CASRYRGANEQFF. CDR3 bases: TGTGCCAGCAGGTACAGGGGCGCAAATGAGCAGTTCTTC.

This clone was counted once. Distinct nucleotide sequences in the sample also encode this CDR3. The J gene is TRBJ1-1, the V gene TRBV5-1; D remains unclear. Germline CDR1 SGHRS, CDR2 YFSETQ. The CDR3 extends over 13 amino acids. Trimming pared 5 bases from V and 1 base from J, leaving 9 bases between. The CDR3 sequence is CASSSGSNTEAFF. The CDR3 DNA sequence: TGCGCCAGCAGTTCAGGATCGAACACTGAAGCTTTCTTT.

V gene TRBV3-1 (or the pseudogene TRBV3-2) combines with J gene TRBJ1-1, with a tentative D call TRBD1 (5 bases). Trimming left V 7 bases short and J 3 bases short, with 15 bases between. The CDR3 runs to 14 residues. Per the germline V gene, CDR1 is LGHDT and CDR2 is YNNKEL (reference sequence). CDR3: CASNRRGGDTEAFF. The CDR3 region has the DNA TGTGCCAGCAATAGGAGGGGAGGGGACACTGAAGCTTTCTTT.

This clone was seen only once. The genes are TRBV3-1 (or the pseudogene TRBV3-2) and TRBJ1-6, with unresolved D. The CDR3 totals 14 residues. The V gene lost 1 base and the J gene lost 5 bases, with 6 bases spanning the gap. From germline, CDR1 is LGHDT and CDR2 YNNKEL (reference sequence). Here the CDR3 DNA reads TGTGCCAGCAGCCAAGTACAAAATAATTCACCCCTCCACTTT. Its translation: CASSQVQNNSPLHF.

The chain couples TRBV5-1 to TRBJ2-3, with 13 positions matching TRBD2. The CDR3 runs to 16 residues. The junction had 5 bases not matched to a gene; V was cut back by 4 bases and J by 3 bases. From germline, CDR1 is SGHRS and CDR2 YFSETQ. The CDR3 nucleotides read TGCGCCAGCAGCGGGGGACTAGCGGGGAGAACAGATACGCAGTATTTT. Its protein is CASSGGLAGRTDTQYF.

The rearrangement uses TRBV4-3 and TRBJ1-5; D uncertain. Germline CDR1 and CDR2: LGHNA and YSLEER. The V gene lost 1 base and the J gene lost 3 bases, with 13 bases spanning the gap. This CDR3 region has 16 residues. CDR3 region: CASSQGGGEANQPQHF. CDR3 nucleotide sequence: TGCGCCAGCAGCCAAGGTGGTGGGGAGGCCAATCAGCCCCAGCATTTT.

This chain joins TRBV24-1 and TRBJ2-1, with 7 bases matching TRBD2. Germline CDR1 is KGHDR and CDR2 is SFDVKD. The trim removed 4 bases at V and 2 bases at J, leaving 10 bases unmatched. The CDR3 has 17 residues. This CDR3 reads CATSDLAGVNTYNEQFF. The CDR3 DNA reads as TGTGCCACCAGTGACCTCGCGGGAGTTAACACCTACAATGAGCAGTTCTTC.

The chain carries TRBV3-1 (or the pseudogene TRBV3-2) and TRBJ1-2; D ambiguous. CDR1 and CDR2 (germline): LGHDT, YNNKEL (reference sequence). V lost 0 bases to trimming and J lost 7 bases, with 9 bases between them. The CDR3 extends over 13 amino acids. The CDR3 protein is CASSQDTTGGYTF. The CDR3 DNA sequence: TGTGCCAGCAGCCAAGATACCACGGGTGGCTACACCTTC.

The CDR3 sequence is CASSTSRVGLAKNIQYF. The DNA of the CDR3 is TGTGCCAGCTCTACATCCCGGGTCGGGTTAGCCAAAAACATTCAGTACTTC. The chain has TRBV19 and TRBJ2-4; unclear D gene. The CDR3 is made up of 17 amino acids. Between the trimmed V and J ends, which lost 9 bases and 0 bases, there was a span of 21 bases. Germline CDR1 and CDR2: LNHDA and SQIVND (reference sequence).

The chain has TRBV9 and TRBJ2-3; 10 bases agree with TRBD2. Germline CDR1 reads SGDLS; CDR2 reads YYNGEE. J lost 1 base, V lost 2 bases, and 4 bases had no gene match. The CDR3 covers 16 residues. This CDR3 is CASSVKRGGGTDTQYF. The CDR3, as DNA: TGTGCCAGCAGCGTCAAGCGGGGGGGTGGCACAGATACGCAGTATTTT.

The rearrangement links TRBV5-1 to TRBJ2-5, with 8 bases fitting TRBD2. CDR1 is SGHRS and CDR2 is YFSETQ in the germline V gene. CDR3 length: 15 residues. J was trimmed by 4 bases and V by 1 base; bases with no gene match: 6. The CDR3 loop reads CASSLSGGLVETQYF. The CDR3 nucleotides are TGCGCCAGCAGCTTGTCCGGGGGACTAGTAGAGACCCAGTACTTC.

Regarding this clone: Just one base apart from a much larger clone, this may be a read error. The chain has TRBV7-2 and TRBJ2-5; D may be TRBD2 (6 bases). Trimming removed 3 bases from V and 1 base from J, with 6 bases in between. CDR1 SGHTA and CDR2 FQGNSA come from the germline V gene. The CDR3 runs to 13 residues. The CDR3 region has the DNA TGTGCCAGCAGCTTGGGACTCCAAGAGACCCAGTACTTC. It is translated as CASSLGLQETQYF.

The chain has TRBV7-2 and TRBJ1-2; 11 bases are a match to TRBD1. Trimming cost V 5 bases and J 5 bases; bases outside gene matches: 7. Germline V gives CDR1 SGHTA, CDR2 FQGNSA. The CDR3 runs to 15 residues. The CDR3 sequence: CASSHPGQGGYGYTF. CDR3 DNA sequence: TGTGCCAGCAGCCATCCGGGACAGGGGGGGTATGGCTACACCTTC.

The gene calls are TRBV16 and TRBJ1-5, with unresolved D. Germline loops: CDR1 KGHSY, CDR2 FQNENV. The CDR3 is made up of 12 amino acids. V lost 2 bases and J lost 7, with 6 bases in between. In DNA form, the CDR3 reads TGTGCCAGCAGCCAAGTCGGGCAGCCCCAGCATTTT. It codes for CASSQVGQPQHF.

The chain recombines TRBV6-1 with TRBJ2-7; 8 positions agree with TRBD2. Germline CDR1 and CDR2: MNHNS and SASEGT. Losses at the gene ends were 2 bases for V and 5 bases for J; bases not matched to a gene: 5. This CDR3 region has 14 residues. CDR3 protein: CASSEQAGVNEQYF. DNA of the CDR3: TGTGCCAGCAGTGAACAAGCGGGAGTGAACGAGCAGTACTTC.

The rearrangement uses TRBV28 and TRBJ2-7; 9 nucleotides line up with TRBD1. This CDR3 spans 13 amino acids. Germline V gene sequence: CDR1 MDHEN, CDR2 SYDVKM. Trimming removed 6 bases from V and 6 bases from J; junction bases left unmatched: 6. In nucleotides, the CDR3 is TGTGCCAGCAGGCCGGGACAGGGAGGCGAGCAGTACTTC. This gives the protein CASRPGQGGEQYF. Combining the CDR3 with reference TRBV28 and TRBJ2-7 gives the whole variable domain DVKVTQSSRYLVKRTGEKVFLECVQDMDHENMFWYRQDPGLGLRLIYFSYDVKMKEKGDIPEGYSVSREKKERFSLILESASTNQTSMYLCASRPGQGGEQYFGPGTRLTVT.

J is TRBJ1-5 and V is TRBV7-3, with TRBD1 matching over 8 bases. Germline CDR1 and CDR2: SGHTA and FQGTGA. The CDR3 sequence is 13 residues long. Trimming removed 5 bases from V and 7 bases from J; junction bases left unmatched: 4. In DNA, the CDR3 is TGTGCCAGCAGCGTACAGGGGGACCAGCCCCAGCATTTT. Translation: CASSVQGDQPQHF.

The rearrangement uses TRBV6-5 and TRBJ1-5; maybe TRBD1 (5 bases). This CDR3 is 14 amino acids long. Germline V CDR1 and CDR2: MNHEY, SVGAGI. Deletions cut 3 bases from V and 6 bases from J, with 12 bases between. CDR3 DNA sequence: TGTGCCAGCAGTTATGGGGGGATCGGTCAGCCCCAGCATTTT. Protein sequence: CASSYGGIGQPQHF.

The chain recombines TRBV24-1 with TRBJ2-1; TRBD2 matches at 13 bases. The germline gives CDR1 KGHDR, CDR2 SFDVKD. The CDR3 is 18 residues long. V gave up 4 bases and J gave up 0 bases; unmatched junction bases: 5. CDR3 protein: CATSDRGLAGPSYNEQFF. The DNA for the CDR3 is TGTGCCACCAGTGACCGGGGACTAGCGGGACCCTCCTACAATGAGCAGTTCTTC.

This chain uses TRBV3-1 (or the pseudogene TRBV3-2) with TRBJ1-1; D unresolved. Between the trimmed V and J ends, which lost 3 bases and 8 bases, there was a span of 10 bases. Germline CDR1 LGHDT, CDR2 YNNKEL (reference sequence). The CDR3 covers 12 residues. In DNA, the CDR3 is TGTGCCAGCAGCCAGGGAAGGAGGGAAGCTTTCTTT. Residues: CASSQGRREAFF.

The gene calls are TRBV7-6 and TRBJ2-1; 11 bases line up with TRBD2. V was pared by 0 bases and J by 7 bases, with 8 bases of the junction left unmatched. This CDR3 has 17 amino acids. Germline V gene lookup returns CDR1 SGHVS and CDR2 FNYEAQ. CDR3 nucleotide sequence: TGTGCCAGCAGCTTAGCGTCTATAGCGGGGGGGAGTAATGAGCAGTTCTTC. Protein product: CASSLASIAGGSNEQFF.

CDR3 nucleotide sequence: TGTGCCACCAGCAGAGGAGCTCGAGATACGCAGTATTTT. Protein product: CATSRGARDTQYF. The J gene is TRBJ2-3, the V gene TRBV15, with D unclear. Trimming took off 1 base at V and 5 bases at J, with 7 bases between the two ends. Germline lookup yields CDR1 LNHNV and CDR2 YYDKDF (reference sequence). The CDR3 sequence is 13 residues long. The full variable domain, with the rest looked up from reference TRBV15 and TRBJ2-3, is DAMVIQNPRYQVTQFGKPVTLSCSQTLNHNVMYWYQQKSSQAPKLLFHYYDKDFNNEADTPDNFQSRRPNTSFCFLDIRSPGLGDTAMYLCATSRGARDTQYFGPGTRLTVL.

V is TRBV12-3 or TRBV12-4 and J is TRBJ1-5; TRBD1 is a possible D gene (5 bases). V gave up 6 bases and J gave up 0 bases, with 6 bases separating them. The CDR3 loop spans 13 amino acids. The DNA for the CDR3 is TGTGCCAGCAGGGACAATAGCAATCAGCCCCAGCATTTT. Its protein product is CASRDNSNQPQHF.

The chain has TRBV12-3 or TRBV12-4 and TRBJ2-5; D gene ambiguous. There are 13 residues in the CDR3. Trimming stripped 5 bases from V and 5 bases from J, with 12 bases between. This chain's CDR3 is CASSPDIWETQYF. In DNA form, the CDR3 reads TGTGCCAGCAGTCCCGACATTTGGGAGACCCAGTACTTC.

The J gene is TRBJ2-1, the V gene TRBV30; 11 positions match TRBD2. The CDR3 length is 16 residues. J gave up 4 bases and V 2 bases, and 7 bases lay outside the gene matches. Germline CDR1 is GTSNPN and CDR2 is SVGIG (reference sequence). In nucleotides, the CDR3 is TGTGCCTGGAGTCCCCCGGGGACTAGCGGTTACAATGAGCAGTTCTTC. Its protein is CAWSPPGTSGYNEQFF.

The rearrangement joins TRBV5-1 to TRBJ1-3, with 7 bases that match TRBD1. CDR3 length equals 17 residues. CDR1 is SGHRS and CDR2 is YFSETQ in the germline V gene. J gave up 0 bases and V 4 bases, and 10 bases lay outside the gene matches. The CDR3 nucleotides are TGCGCCAGCAGCACTGACTCCCGGGACAGCTCTGGAAACACCATATATTTT. It is translated as CASSTDSRDSSGNTIYF.

This chain joins TRBV5-8 and TRBJ2-3, with D uncertain. Trimming took off 4 bases at V and 5 bases at J, with 5 bases between the two ends. Germline CDR1 reads SGHTS; CDR2 reads YDEGEE. The length of the CDR3 is 11 residues. CDR3 loop: CASSIIDTQYF. The CDR3 region has the DNA TGTGCCAGCAGCATCATAGATACGCAGTATTTT.

The chain links TRBV28 to TRBJ2-7; D possibly corresponds to TRBD1 (5 bases). The CDR3 is 15 amino acids. Germline V gene sequence: CDR1 MDHEN, CDR2 SYDVKM. V was cut by 5 bases and J by 0 bases, with 14 bases left in between. The CDR3 sequence is CASSTYDSSSYEQYF. CDR3 coding DNA: TGTGCCAGCAGTACCTACGACAGCAGCTCCTACGAGCAGTACTTC.

The chain joins TRBV7-8 to TRBJ2-7; 11 positions match TRBD2. V trimming: 4 bases; J trimming: 5 bases; junction bases outside the gene matches: 4. Germline CDR1 is SGHVS and CDR2 is FQNEAQ. This CDR3 region has 14 residues. CDR3 sequence (DNA): TGTGCCAGCAGCTGGCCGGGACTAGCGGACGAGCAGTACTTC. It yields the protein CASSWPGLADEQYF.